These 5 T cell receptor beta chains were sequenced from one sample in a study of early T cells in non-severe SARS-CoV-2 infection. TCRdb reanalysed the 5' RACE reads using MiXCR and keeps one entry per CDR3 protein. The data show roughly 43,000 distinct CDR3 sequences, more than 4.5% seen once. The material sequenced was whole blood, taken at baseline. Source of these receptors: an adult who was a healthcare worker with PCR-confirmed SARS-CoV-2 infection or an uninfected control (not recorded which).

This clonotype has at least ten counts. The genes are TRBV6-5 and TRBJ2-7; D not certain. Germline CDR1 MNHEY, CDR2 SVGAGI. V shed 4 bases and J shed 0 bases, with 10 bases lying between them. The CDR3 is 14 amino acids. The CDR3 DNA is TGTGCCAGCAGTTCATTCGAGAGCTCCTACGAGCAGTACTTC. Its protein is CASSSFESSYEQYF.

This clonotype occurred many times. The chain is built from TRBV19 and TRBJ2-7, with 8 bases lining up with TRBD2. Germline CDR1 and CDR2: LNHDA and SQIVND (reference sequence). The V gene end was trimmed by 8 bases and the J gene end by 5 bases; junction bases not matched to a gene: 11. The CDR3 loop spans 14 amino acids. Here the CDR3 DNA reads TGTGCCAGTCCAGCGGGGGACCCCGTCCACGAGCAGTACTTC. Encoded protein: CASPAGDPVHEQYF.

This clonotype was found many times. This sequence joins TRBV29-1 and TRBJ2-7, with 9 bases aligning to TRBD2. From germline, CDR1 is SQVTM and CDR2 ANQGSEA. With V trimmed by 5 bases and J by 4 bases, 9 bases remained unmatched. The CDR3 runs 14 residues. CDR3 coding DNA: TGCAGCGTTTCCTCTAGCGGGACTCATTACGAGCAGTACTTC. Translated: CSVSSSGTHYEQYF.

This clonotype was counted ten times or more. The chain recombines TRBV6-2 or TRBV6-3 with TRBJ1-3; no firm D call. Germline V gene sequence: CDR1 MNHEY, CDR2 SVGEGT. V dropped 1 base and J dropped 3 bases, with 7 bases sitting between them. The CDR3 is 14 amino acids. CDR3 loop: CASSYLGIGNTIYF. In DNA form, the CDR3 reads TGTGCCAGCAGTTACTTGGGGATTGGAAACACCATATATTTT.

By sample share, this clonotype is medium-sized (0.01 to 0.1%). The J gene is TRBJ2-2, the V gene TRBV20-1; 10 positions agree with TRBD2. This CDR3 spans 14 amino acids. Germline lookup yields CDR1 DFQATT and CDR2 SNEGSKA (reference sequence). J was trimmed by 3 bases and V by 2 bases; bases with no gene match: 0. The DNA for the CDR3 is TGCAGTGCTAGACTAGCGGGAGACACCGGGGAGCTGTTTTTT. It specifies CSARLAGDTGELFF.